This T cell receptor beta chain was recorded in a study of CD8+CD57+ T cells in acquired aplastic anemia. CDR3 and TCR beta VDJ profiling relied on a genomic DNA template. Each CDR3 protein is one row after TCRdb ran MiXCR on the reads. This sample carries under 200,000 distinct CDR3 sequences, less than 50% of them seen once, and the ten largest clones take roughly 1.8%. For sequencing, patients were chosen who had shown expansion of CD8+CD57+ cells by flow cytometry. CDR1 and CDR2 (germline): SGHRS, YFSETQ. The V end was cut by 6 bases, the J end by 7 bases, with 20 bases between. The CDR3 is made up of 14 amino acids.

The V and J genes are TRBV5-1 and TRBJ2-7, with D tentatively TRBD1 (7 bases). The TCR sequence derives from a human donor with aplastic anemia. Sequencing input: sorted CD4+, CD8+, or CD8+CD57+ T cells (not recorded which) from PBMCs. CDR3 protein: CASKPRDSVREQYF. The CDR3 region has the DNA TGCGCCAGCAAGCCGCGGGACAGCGTTCGGGAGCAGTACTTC. Based on the CDR3 plus reference TRBV5-1 and TRBJ2-7, the full variable domain is KAGVTQTPRYLIKTRGQQVTLSCSPISGHRSVSWYQQTPGQGLQFLFEYFSETQRNKGNFPGRFSGRQFSNSRSEMNVSTLELGDSALYLCASKPRDSVREQYFGPGTRLTVT.